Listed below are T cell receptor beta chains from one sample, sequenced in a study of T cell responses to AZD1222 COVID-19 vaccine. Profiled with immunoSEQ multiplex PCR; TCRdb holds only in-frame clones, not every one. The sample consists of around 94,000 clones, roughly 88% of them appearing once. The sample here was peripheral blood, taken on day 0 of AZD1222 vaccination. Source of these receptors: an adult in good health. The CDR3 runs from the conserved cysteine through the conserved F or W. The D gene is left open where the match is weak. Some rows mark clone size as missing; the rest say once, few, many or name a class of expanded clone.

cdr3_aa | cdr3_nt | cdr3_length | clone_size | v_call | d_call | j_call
CAWSGTGDSPLHF | TGTGCCTGGTCCGGGACAGGGGACTCACCCCTCCACTTT | 13 | NA | TRBV30 | TRBD1 | TRBJ1-6
CASSYGRLETQYF | TGTGCCAGCAGTTACGGGAGGTTGGAGACCCAGTACTTC | 13 | NA | TRBV6-5 | NA | TRBJ2-5
CSVEDHRVNYGYTF | TGCAGCGTTGAAGATCACAGGGTGAACTATGGCTACACCTTC | 14 | NA | TRBV29-1 | NA | TRBJ1-2
CASSPTVYNQPQHF | TGTGCCAGCAGCCCTACAGTATACAATCAGCCCCAGCATTTT | 14 | once | TRBV9 | NA | TRBJ1-5
CSASSTMDRTLSTYGYTF | TGCAGTGCTAGTTCGACCATGGACAGGACTTTAAGCACGTATGGCTACACCTTC | 18 | NA | TRBV20-1 | TRBD1 | TRBJ1-2
CASSQERDRGWSGYTF | TGTGCCAGCAGCCAAGAACGCGACAGGGGATGGAGTGGCTACACCTTC | 16 | NA | TRBV3-1/TRBV3-2 | TRBD1 | TRBJ1-2
CAGGDNNEQFF | TGTGCCGGGGGGGACAACAATGAGCAGTTCTTC | 11 | NA | TRBV30 | NA | TRBJ2-1
CASSQGLAGGGETQYF | TGTGCCAGCAGCCAAGGACTAGCGGGGGGAGGGGAGACCCAGTACTTC | 16 | NA | TRBV3-1/TRBV3-2 | TRBD2 | TRBJ2-5
CASSEFLYEQYF | TGTGCCAGCAGTGAGTTCCTCTACGAGCAGTACTTC | 12 | few | TRBV2 | NA | TRBJ2-7
CASSLGSGGTGELFF | TGCGCCAGCAGCTTGGGTAGCGGGGGGACCGGGGAGCTGTTTTTT | 15 | NA | TRBV5-1 | TRBD2 | TRBJ2-2
CASSASQGLAGSYEQYF | TGTGCCAGCAGCGCCTCACAGGGACTAGCGGGGTCCTACGAGCAGTACTTC | 17 | NA | TRBV7-9 | TRBD2 | TRBJ2-7
CASSYAQAGDGEQFF | TGTGCCAGCAGTTACGCGCAAGCAGGGGATGGTGAGCAGTTCTTC | 15 | NA | TRBV6-5 | NA | TRBJ2-1
CASQTGGAGYEQYF | TGTGCCAGCCAGACAGGGGGCGCGGGATACGAGCAGTACTTC | 14 | NA | TRBV28 | TRBD1 | TRBJ2-7
CASSPPSGNTIYF | TGTGCCAGCAGCCCCCCCTCTGGAAACACCATATATTTT | 13 | few | TRBV11-2 | NA | TRBJ1-3
CASSFGLAGNTGELFF | TGTGCCAGCAGCTTTGGTCTAGCGGGTAACACCGGGGAGCTGTTTTTT | 16 | NA | TRBV5-4 | TRBD2 | TRBJ2-2
CASSRQAGLHEQYF | TGCGCCAGCAGCCGCCAAGCAGGGTTGCACGAGCAGTACTTC | 14 | NA | TRBV4-1 | NA | TRBJ2-7
CASTLASGGKGNQPQHF | TGTGCCAGTACCCTCGCGTCGGGGGGGAAGGGCAATCAGCCCCAGCATTTT | 17 | few | TRBV19 | NA | TRBJ1-5
CASSLRTHNSPLHF | TGTGCCAGCAGCCTAAGGACACATAATTCACCCCTCCACTTT | 14 | NA | TRBV7-3 | NA | TRBJ1-6
CASSINSEGGYTF | TGTGCCAGTAGTATAAATTCGGAGGGAGGCTACACCTTC | 13 | NA | TRBV19 | NA | TRBJ1-2
CASSLQGAEQYF | TGTGCCAGCAGCCTACAGGGAGCCGAGCAGTACTTC | 12 | once | TRBV4-2 | NA | TRBJ2-7
CASSLVSPNYEQYF | TGTGCCAGCAGCTTAGTTAGTCCCAACTACGAGCAGTACTTC | 14 | once | TRBV7-2 | NA | TRBJ2-7
CASSETTADYSFGYTF | TGTGCCAGCAGTGAAACTACAGCAGACTACTCCTTCGGCTACACCTTC | 16 | NA | TRBV6-1 | NA | TRBJ1-2
CASSQPLAGFNNEQFF | TGTGCCAGCAGCCAACCACTAGCGGGGTTTAACAATGAGCAGTTCTTC | 16 | NA | TRBV3-1/TRBV3-2 | TRBD2 | TRBJ2-1
CASSPVTGQGPDTQYF | TGTGCCAGCAGCCCGGTGACGGGACAAGGTCCAGATACGCAGTATTTT | 16 | NA | TRBV7-2 | NA | TRBJ2-3
CASSSSYPTVAFF | TGTGCCAGCAGTTCCTCATATCCCACGGTGGCTTTCTTT | 13 | NA | TRBV6-5 | NA | TRBJ1-1
CATSERGNEQFF | TGTGCCACCAGTGAAAGGGGGAATGAGCAGTTCTTC | 12 | NA | TRBV24-1 | NA | TRBJ2-1
CASSLDSQGGEKLFF | TGTGCCAGCAGTTTAGACAGCCAGGGTGGTGAAAAACTGTTTTTT | 15 | NA | TRBV28 | NA | TRBJ1-4
CASSSKVNTEAFF | TGTGCCAGCAGCTCGAAGGTGAACACTGAAGCTTTCTTT | 13 | NA | TRBV5-4 | NA | TRBJ1-1
CASSRDRYNEQFF | TGTGCCAGCAGCCGTGACAGGTACAATGAGCAGTTCTTC | 13 | NA | TRBV11-2 | NA | TRBJ2-1
CASSFYRGRPFYGYTF | TGTGCCAGCAGTTTCTACAGGGGCCGCCCTTTCTATGGCTACACCTTC | 16 | once | TRBV6-5 | TRBD1 | TRBJ1-2
CASSLIPSGTYEQYF | TGTGCCAGCAGCTTGATACCTAGCGGAACCTACGAGCAGTACTTC | 15 | NA | TRBV5-4 | TRBD2 | TRBJ2-7
CASSQSGQGPFYF | TGTGCCAGCAGTCAATCTGGACAGGGGCCGTTTTATTTT | 13 | NA | TRBV28 | TRBD1 | TRBJ2-3
CASNKAPTDTQYF | TGTGCCAGTAACAAGGCCCCGACAGATACGCAGTATTTT | 13 | NA | TRBV19 | NA | TRBJ2-3
CASSPVNGGIETQYF | TGTGCCAGCAGCCCAGTAAACGGGGGAATAGAGACCCAGTACTTC | 15 | NA | TRBV3-1/TRBV3-2 | NA | TRBJ2-5
CASSFTGTGVYEQYF | TGTGCCAGCAGTTTTACCGGGACAGGGGTTTACGAGCAGTACTTC | 15 | NA | TRBV7-9 | TRBD1 | TRBJ2-7
CASSQYPTGLYGYTF | TGTGCCAGCAGCCAATACCCGACAGGGCTCTATGGCTACACCTTC | 15 | NA | TRBV5-6 | TRBD1 | TRBJ1-2
CASRRTGGNQPQHF | TGTGCCAGCAGAAGGACAGGCGGGAATCAGCCCCAGCATTTT | 14 | NA | TRBV6-5 | TRBD1 | TRBJ1-5
CASSRDYSYEQYF | TGTGCCAGCTCACGAGACTACTCCTACGAGCAGTACTTC | 13 | once | TRBV18 | NA | TRBJ2-7
CASSHGQASGYTF | TGTGCCAGCAGCCACGGACAGGCCTCAGGCTACACCTTC | 13 | NA | TRBV12-3/TRBV12-4 | TRBD1 | TRBJ1-2